This is a list of T cell receptor beta chains from one sample in a study of blood T cell repertoires in COVID-19. Assay used: immunoSEQ multiplex PCR; TCRdb lists only in-frame clones, some missing. The profile shows about 180,000 clones, 70% to 90% of them singletons. The source material was peripheral blood. The receptors were gathered from a woman in her 30s with acute or convalescent COVID-19. Both conserved end residues are part of each CDR3. Each record gives: D gene, J gene, V gene, CDR3 protein. A D gene is named only where the DNA matches it firmly.

>-|TRBJ2-1|TRBV28
CASSRTGPYNEQFF
>-|TRBJ1-6|TRBV7-2
CASKSGSSPLHF
>TRBD2|TRBJ2-1|TRBV5-4
CASSLASSGRFEQFF
>-|TRBJ2-7|TRBV3-1/TRBV3-2
CASGRDSYEQYF
>-|TRBJ1-5|TRBV7-8
CASSSGTKYSNQPQHF
>TRBD2|TRBJ2-3|TRBV4-2
CASSQREEAGGPDTQYF
>TRBD2|TRBJ2-3|TRBV5-5
CASSLAPSGRGTDTQYF
>-|TRBJ1-1|TRBV2
CASLKGLSHSEAFF
>TRBD2|TRBJ2-1|TRBV3-1/TRBV3-2
CASRLAGGNEQFF
>-|TRBJ2-7|TRBV15
CATSSQRQGYASYEQYF
>-|TRBJ2-1|TRBV21-1
CAGAGTSSPNEQFF
>TRBD2|TRBJ2-7|TRBV2
CASISTSGYEQYF
>TRBD2|TRBJ2-2|TRBV9
CASSVGAGAANTGELFF
>-|TRBJ2-3|TRBV7-2
CASSFSENTQYF
>-|TRBJ1-3|TRBV5-1
CASTIGSGNTIYF
>-|TRBJ1-2|TRBV5-8
CASSSGQWGTNYGYTF
>-|TRBJ2-3|TRBV7-9
CASSSPGQSTDTQYF
>-|TRBJ1-2|TRBV11-2
CASSLDLADYGYTF
>TRBD1|TRBJ2-5|TRBV18
CASSPETGETQYF
>-|TRBJ2-7|TRBV7-2
CASSLARLSGPYEQYF
>TRBD1|TRBJ2-2|TRBV27
CASSYTGAGELFF
>-|TRBJ1-6|TRBV28
CASSYSYPNSPLHF
>TRBD1|TRBJ2-7|TRBV12-5
CASGPRGTYEQYF
>-|TRBJ2-3|TRBV2
CASSAVPDTQYF
>TRBD2|TRBJ2-7|TRBV7-3
CATSSGRAQSREEQYF
>TRBD2|TRBJ2-1|TRBV6-1
CASSERGLAGGYSYNEQFF
>-|TRBJ1-1|TRBV6-5
CASSYSNLRGSTEAFF
>-|TRBJ2-2|TRBV9
CASGQLNTGELFF
>-|TRBJ1-5|TRBV28
CASKQIDQPQHF
>-|TRBJ1-5|TRBV15
CATSRPGGYYQPQHF
>TRBD2|TRBJ2-3|TRBV15
CATSSFSGTDTQYF
>-|TRBJ2-2|TRBV3-1/TRBV3-2
CASSQFGAAELFF
>-|TRBJ2-7|TRBV19
CASSIKGRTGRYEQYF
>-|TRBJ1-5|TRBV2
CASREIDNQPQHF
>TRBD1|TRBJ1-1|TRBV6-5
CASSLMTGTEAFF
>-|TRBJ1-2|TRBV4-1
CASSVPQGRGVNGYTF
>TRBD1|TRBJ2-3|TRBV6-5
CASQPDRADTQYF
>-|TRBJ2-2|TRBV2
CASIRENTGELFF
>TRBD2|TRBJ2-5|TRBV5-1
CASKAGAGETQYF
>TRBD1|TRBJ1-1|TRBV30
CAWSVGTAAPGAEAFF
>TRBD1|TRBJ1-2|TRBV25-1
CATRQGGYGYTF
>TRBD1|TRBJ1-4|TRBV28
CASSSPGTGYEKLFF
>-|TRBJ2-7|TRBV10-3
CAISESPGEFLF
>TRBD1|TRBJ2-5|TRBV19
CASSIVPGQGGETQYF
>TRBD1|TRBJ1-1|TRBV5-1
CASSPTGDTEAFF
>-|TRBJ2-1|TRBV7-2
CASSPRLHSYNEQFF
>-|TRBJ1-4|TRBV19
CASSISRREQVRGEKLFF